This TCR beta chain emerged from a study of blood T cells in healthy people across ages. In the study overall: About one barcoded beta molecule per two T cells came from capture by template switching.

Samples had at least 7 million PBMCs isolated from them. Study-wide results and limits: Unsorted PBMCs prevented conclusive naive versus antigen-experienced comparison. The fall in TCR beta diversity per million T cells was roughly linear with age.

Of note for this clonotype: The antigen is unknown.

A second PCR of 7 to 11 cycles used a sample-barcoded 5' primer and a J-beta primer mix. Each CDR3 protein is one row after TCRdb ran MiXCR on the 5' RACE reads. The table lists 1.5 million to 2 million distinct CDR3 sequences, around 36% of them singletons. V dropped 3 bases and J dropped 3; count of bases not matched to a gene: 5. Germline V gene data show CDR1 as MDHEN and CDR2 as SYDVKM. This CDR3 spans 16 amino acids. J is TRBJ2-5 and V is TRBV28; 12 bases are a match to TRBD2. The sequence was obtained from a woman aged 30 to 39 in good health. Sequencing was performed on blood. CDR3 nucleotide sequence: TGTGCCAGCAGTTTCGGCCTAGCGGGAGGGGAAGAGACCCAGTACTTC. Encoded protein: CASSFGLAGGEETQYF.